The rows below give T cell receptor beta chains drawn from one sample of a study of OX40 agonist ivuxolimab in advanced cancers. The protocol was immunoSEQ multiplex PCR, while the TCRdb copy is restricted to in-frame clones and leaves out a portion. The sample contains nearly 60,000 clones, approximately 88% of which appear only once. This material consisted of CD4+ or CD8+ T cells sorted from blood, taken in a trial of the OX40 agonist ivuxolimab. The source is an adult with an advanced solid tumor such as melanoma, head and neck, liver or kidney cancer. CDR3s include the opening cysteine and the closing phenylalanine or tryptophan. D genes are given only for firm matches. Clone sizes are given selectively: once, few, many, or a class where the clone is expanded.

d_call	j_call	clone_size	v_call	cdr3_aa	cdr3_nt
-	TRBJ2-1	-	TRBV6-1	CASLASHSYNEQFF	TGTGCCAGCCTGGCATCCCACTCCTACAATGAGCAGTTCTTC
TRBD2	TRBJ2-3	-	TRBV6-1	CASSARRIAGGADTQYF	TGTGCCAGCAGTGCCAGGAGGATTGCGGGAGGAGCAGATACGCAGTATTTT
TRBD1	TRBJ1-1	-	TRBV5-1	CASSLRQGGTEAFF	TGCGCCAGCAGCTTGAGACAGGGAGGGACTGAAGCTTTCTTT
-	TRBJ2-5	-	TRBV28	CASSLYRVETQYF	TGTGCCAGCAGTTTATACAGGGTTGAGACCCAGTACTTC
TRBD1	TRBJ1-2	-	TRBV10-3	CAIRGDRDGYTF	TGTGCCATCAGAGGGGACAGAGATGGCTACACCTTC
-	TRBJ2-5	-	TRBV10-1	CASSVSRASETQYF	TGCGCCAGCAGTGTAAGCAGGGCATCGGAGACCCAGTACTTC
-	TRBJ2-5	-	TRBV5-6	CASSPIGQETQYF	TGTGCCAGCAGCCCTATCGGACAAGAGACCCAGTACTTC
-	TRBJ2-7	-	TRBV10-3	CAISEGGDEQYF	TGTGCCATCAGTGAGGGAGGGGACGAGCAGTACTTC
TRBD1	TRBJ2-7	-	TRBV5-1	CASSWGTGYEQYF	TGCGCCAGCAGCTGGGGGACAGGCTACGAGCAGTACTTC
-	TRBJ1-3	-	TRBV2	CASSVDSGNTIYF	TGTGCCAGCAGTGTAGACTCTGGAAACACCATATATTTT
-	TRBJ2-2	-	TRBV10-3	CAISEVFGSTGELFF	TGTGCCATCAGTGAGGTGTTTGGGAGCACCGGGGAGCTGTTTTTT
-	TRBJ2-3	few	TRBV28	CASSAAPGGRTDTQYF	TGTGCCAGCAGTGCCGCCCCCGGGGGCAGGACAGATACGCAGTATTTT
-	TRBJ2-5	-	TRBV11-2	CASESPATGTQYF	TGTGCCAGCGAGAGTCCGGCGACGGGAACCCAGTACTTC
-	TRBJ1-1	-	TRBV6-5	CASSYSPGPLGEAFF	TGTGCCAGCAGTTACTCTCCGGGTCCCCTCGGTGAAGCTTTCTTT
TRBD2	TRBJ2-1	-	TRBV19	CASNQLAGGGGYNEQFF	TGTGCCAGTAATCAACTAGCGGGAGGAGGAGGGTACAATGAGCAGTTCTTC
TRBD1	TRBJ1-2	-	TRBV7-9	CASSLDRGLNGYTF	TGTGCCAGCAGCCTCGACAGGGGGCTAAATGGCTACACCTTC
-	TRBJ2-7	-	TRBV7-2	CASSSYPRTASYEQYF	TGTGCCAGCAGCTCGTACCCCCGGACAGCATCCTACGAGCAGTACTTC
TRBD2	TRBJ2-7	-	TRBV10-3	CAISESLAGGRYEQYF	TGTGCCATCAGTGAGTCACTAGCGGGAGGGCGGTACGAGCAGTACTTC
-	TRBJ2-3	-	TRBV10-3	CAISELVGGTDTQYF	TGTGCCATCAGTGAGTTAGTGGGAGGCACAGATACGCAGTATTTT
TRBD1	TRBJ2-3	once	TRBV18	CASSPQGADADTQYF	TGTGCCAGCTCACCACAGGGGGCGGATGCAGATACGCAGTATTTT
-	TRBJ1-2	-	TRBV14	CASSQVVDLGSNYGYTF	TGTGCCAGCAGCCAAGTGGTGGACTTGGGTTCTAACTATGGCTACACCTTC
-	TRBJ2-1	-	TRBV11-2	CASSDPGFGAYNEQFF	TGTGCCAGCAGCGATCCGGGCTTTGGGGCCTACAATGAGCAGTTCTTC
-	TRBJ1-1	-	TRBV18	CASSPSGLLNTEAFF	TGTGCCAGCTCACCGTCGGGACTCTTGAACACTGAAGCTTTCTTT
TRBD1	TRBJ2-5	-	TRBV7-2	CASSLRDRGFLEETQYF	TGTGCCAGCAGCTTAAGGGACAGGGGGTTTCTCGAAGAGACCCAGTACTTC
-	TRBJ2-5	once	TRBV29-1	CSVRSGGETQYF	TGCAGCGTTCGATCCGGCGGGGAGACCCAGTACTTC
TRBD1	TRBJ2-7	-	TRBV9	CASSPQATGDYEQYF	TGTGCCAGCAGCCCCCAAGCGACAGGGGACTACGAGCAGTACTTC
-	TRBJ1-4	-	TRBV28	CASSSPSEKLFF	TGTGCCAGCAGTTCCCCCTCTGAAAAACTGTTTTTT
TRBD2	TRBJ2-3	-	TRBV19	CASSTNWGGTDTQYF	TGTGCCAGTAGTACGAATTGGGGGGGTACAGATACGCAGTATTTT
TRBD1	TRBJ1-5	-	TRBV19	CASSSSQGIGHQPQHF	TGTGCCAGTAGTTCCTCACAGGGGATAGGGCATCAGCCCCAGCATTTT
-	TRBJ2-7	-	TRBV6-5	CASSDRYEQYF	TGTGCCAGCAGTGACAGGTACGAGCAGTACTTC
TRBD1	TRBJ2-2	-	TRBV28	CASRGQTYTGELFF	TGTGCCAGCAGGGGACAGACGTACACCGGGGAGCTGTTTTTT
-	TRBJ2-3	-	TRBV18	CASSPPVRDTQYF	TGTGCCAGCTCACCTCCTGTTCGAGATACGCAGTATTTT
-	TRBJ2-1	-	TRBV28	CASSPRQALGEQFF	TGTGCCAGCAGCCCGAGACAGGCTCTGGGGGAGCAGTTCTTC
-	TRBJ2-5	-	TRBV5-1	CASSLPLGAGETQYF	TGCGCCAGCAGCCTACCCCTTGGGGCGGGAGAGACCCAGTACTTC
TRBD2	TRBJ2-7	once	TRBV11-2	CASFPTVTSGTSYEQYF	TGTGCCAGCTTCCCGACCGTCACTAGCGGGACCTCCTACGAGCAGTACTTC
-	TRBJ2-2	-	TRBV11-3	CASSKGTSGAYTGELFF	TGTGCCAGCAGTAAGGGAACATCCGGGGCGTACACCGGGGAGCTGTTTTTT
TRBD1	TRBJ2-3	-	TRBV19	CASAIAGTGGTDTQYF	TGTGCCAGTGCCATAGCCGGGACAGGGGGCACAGATACGCAGTATTTT
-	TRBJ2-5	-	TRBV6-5	CASSATEETQYF	TGTGCCAGCAGCGCCACAGAGGAGACCCAGTACTTC
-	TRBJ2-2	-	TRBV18	CASSPPPGELFF	TGTGCCAGCTCACCACCTCCCGGGGAGCTGTTTTTT
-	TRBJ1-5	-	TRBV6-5	CASNREGQPQHF	TGTGCCAGCAACAGGGAGGGTCAGCCCCAGCATTTT
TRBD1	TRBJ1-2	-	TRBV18	CASSRQGQGHGYTF	TGTGCCAGCTCACGACAGGGACAGGGGCATGGCTACACCTTC
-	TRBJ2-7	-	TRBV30	CAWSGGDTHSYEQYF	TGTGCCTGGAGTGGCGGGGACACCCACTCCTACGAGCAGTACTTC
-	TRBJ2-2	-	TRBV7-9	CASSWDTEYTGELFF	TGTGCCAGCAGTTGGGACACGGAATACACCGGGGAGCTGTTTTTT
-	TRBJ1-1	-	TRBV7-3	CASSFTRNTEAFF	TGTGCCAGCAGCTTTACACGTAACACTGAAGCTTTCTTT
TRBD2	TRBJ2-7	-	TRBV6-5	CASRLLADPSYEQYF	TGTGCCAGCAGACTTCTAGCGGACCCTTCCTACGAGCAGTACTTC
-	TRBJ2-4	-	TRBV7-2	CASSVGDIQYF	TGTGCCAGCTCTGTCGGAGACATTCAGTACTTC
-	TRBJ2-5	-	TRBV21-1	CASSKGRLAGVETQYF	TGTGCCAGCAGCAAAGGACGCCTAGCGGGAGTTGAGACCCAGTACTTC
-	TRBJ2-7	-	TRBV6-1	CASSALRGSNYEQYF	TGTGCCAGCAGTGCACTGAGGGGGAGTAACTACGAGCAGTACTTC
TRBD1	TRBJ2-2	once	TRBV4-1	CASSQADRDGELFF	TGCGCCAGCAGCCAAGCCGACAGGGATGGGGAGCTGTTTTTT
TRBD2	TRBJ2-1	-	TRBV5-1	CASSLALAYNEQFF	TGCGCCAGCAGCTTGGCACTAGCGTACAATGAGCAGTTCTTC
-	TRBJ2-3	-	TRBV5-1	CASSLDPRTTGFTDTQYF	TGCGCCAGCAGCTTGGATCCACGGACGACAGGATTTACAGATACGCAGTATTTT
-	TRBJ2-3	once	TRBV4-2	CASSQDLHTQYF	TGTGCCAGCAGCCAAGATTTGCATACGCAGTATTTT
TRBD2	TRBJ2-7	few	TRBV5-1	CASRTSGGYEQYF	TGCGCCAGCCGGACTAGCGGGGGGTACGAGCAGTACTTC
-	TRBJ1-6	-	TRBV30	CAWSVSRGLSSPLHF	TGTGCCTGGAGTGTTTCCAGGGGCCTAAGTTCACCCCTCCACTTT